Presented here are 21 T cell receptor beta chains from one specimen sequenced in a study of cytomegalovirus exposure and HLA in healthy donors. The PCR made use of 60 Vbeta and 13 Jbeta primers. Some clones are missing from TCRdb's copy, which holds only in-frame ones; the method was immunoSEQ multiplex PCR. This repertoire includes approximately 110,000 clones. Sequencing was done on a sample of PBMCs. Every receptor here comes from a man aged 25 to 40 in good health and CMV-seronegative.

The gene calls are TRBV30 and TRBJ1-2; tentatively, D is TRBD1 (5 bases). V was clipped by 5 bases and J by 3 bases, with 16 bases between them. CDR1 is GTSNPN and CDR2 is SVGIG in the germline V gene (reference sequence). This CDR3 has 14 residues. This chain's CDR3 is CAWGGTSRDYGYTF. In DNA form, the CDR3 reads TGTGCCTGGGGGGGGACTTCCAGAGACTATGGCTACACCTTC.

V and J are TRBV5-1 and TRBJ2-7; D is perhaps TRBD2 (6 bases). Trimming stripped 1 base from V and 2 bases from J, with 19 bases between. This CDR3 is 17 amino acids long. The germline V gene encodes CDR1 SGHRS and CDR2 YFSETQ. For the CDR3, the DNA is TGCGCCAGCAGCTTGCGACCCTTGGGCGGGACCCCCTACGAGCAGTACTTC. This sequence encodes CASSLRPLGGTPYEQYF.

V is TRBV7-9 and J is TRBJ2-2; 9 bases align to TRBD1. The germline V gene has CDR1 SEHNR and CDR2 FQNEAQ (reference sequence). This CDR3 has 15 residues. The V gene end was trimmed by 5 bases and the J gene end by 8 bases; junction bases not matched to a gene: 9. The CDR3 loop reads CASSPRTGERGELFF. CDR3 coding DNA: TGTGCCAGCAGCCCTCGGACAGGGGAGAGAGGGGAGCTGTTTTTT.

V and J are TRBV7-2 and TRBJ2-3, with D maybe TRBD2 (5 bases). Trimming stripped 0 bases from V and 3 bases from J, with 25 bases between. The germline gives CDR1 SGHTA, CDR2 FQGNSA. The length of the CDR3 is 20 residues. The CDR3 loop reads CASSLANIWRASRETDTQYF. The DNA for the CDR3 is TGTGCCAGCAGCTTAGCAAACATCTGGCGGGCCTCGAGAGAAACAGATACGCAGTATTTT.

J is TRBJ2-7 and V is TRBV5-6, with D possibly matching TRBD1 (6 bases). Germline loops: CDR1 SGHDT, CDR2 YYEEEE. The CDR3 consists of 13 residues. Between the trimmed V and J ends, which lost 1 base and 5 bases, there was a span of 10 bases. This CDR3 reads CASSLQGTHEQYF. The CDR3 DNA reads as TGTGCCAGCAGCTTGCAGGGGACCCACGAGCAGTACTTC. Based on the CDR3 plus reference TRBV5-6 and TRBJ2-7, the full variable domain is DAGVTQSPTHLIKTRGQQVTLRCSPKSGHDTVSWYQQALGQGPQFIFQYYEEEERQRGNFPDRFSGHQFPNYSSELNVNALLLGDSALYLCASSLQGTHEQYFGPGTRLTVT.

The rearrangement joins TRBV4-1 to TRBJ2-1; D is ambiguous. Germline V gene data show CDR1 as MGHRA and CDR2 as YSYEKL. CDR3 length: 13 residues. The V and J ends lost 4 bases and 8 bases respectively, with 12 bases between them. In nucleotides, the CDR3 is TGCGCCAGCAGCCGAGTCCCGTCCCATGAGCAGTTCTTC. It yields the protein CASSRVPSHEQFF.

J is TRBJ2-7 and V is TRBV7-9; 10 positions match TRBD2. This CDR3 is built from 18 residues. The germline CDR1 and CDR2 sequences are SEHNR and FQNEAQ (reference sequence). With V trimmed by 0 bases and J by 3 bases, 11 bases remained unmatched. The CDR3 sequence: CASSLAFLPGLASYEQYF. The CDR3 coding sequence is TGTGCCAGCAGCTTAGCCTTTTTACCGGGACTAGCGAGCTACGAGCAGTACTTC.

The chain recombines TRBV6-5 with TRBJ2-7, with D possibly matching TRBD1 (5 bases). Germline loops: CDR1 MNHEY, CDR2 SVGAGI. The CDR3 is 13 residues long. The germline V and J ends were trimmed by 6 bases and 7 bases, with 16 bases remaining between them. The CDR3 loop is CASRPPTGLEQYF. CDR3 bases: TGTGCCAGCAGGCCCCCTACAGGCCTGGAGCAGTACTTC.

The chain recombines TRBV7-9 with TRBJ2-1; TRBD1 matches at 9 bases. CDR3 length equals 17 residues. CDR1 and CDR2 from the germline V gene are SEHNR and FQNEAQ (reference sequence). The V segment lost 1 base and the J segment 2 bases; nucleotides outside the gene matches: 6. CDR3 loop: CASSLEPGTGTYNEQFF. CDR3 DNA: TGTGCCAGCAGCTTAGAACCCGGGACAGGGACCTACAATGAGCAGTTCTTC.

This chain uses TRBV5-1 with TRBJ2-5; D call uncertain. Deletions cut 4 bases from V and 0 bases from J, with 7 bases between. This CDR3 has 13 residues. CDR1 is SGHRS and CDR2 is YFSETQ in the germline V gene. The CDR3, as DNA: TGCGCCAGCAGCCGGCGGTACCAAGAGACCCAGTACTTC. Amino acids: CASSRRYQETQYF.

The chain employs TRBV19 and TRBJ1-4; D is perhaps TRBD1 (5 bases). The CDR3 contains 14 residues. CDR1 and CDR2 from the germline V gene are LNHDA and SQIVND (reference sequence). Trimming took off 3 bases at V and 8 bases at J, with 13 bases between the two ends. The CDR3: CASSIRAQEEKLFF. The CDR3 DNA reads TGTGCCAGTAGTATCAGGGCCCAGGAGGAAAAACTGTTTTTT.

V gene TRBV6-5 combines with J gene TRBJ1-2; 9 positions match TRBD1. The CDR3 loop spans 14 amino acids. The V gene end was trimmed by 7 bases and the J gene end by 3 bases; junction bases not matched to a gene: 6. Germline-derived CDR1 and CDR2 are MNHEY and SVGAGI. DNA of the CDR3: TGTGCCAGCAACCTGGACAGGGGCGACTATGGCTACACCTTC. Translation: CASNLDRGDYGYTF.

The gene calls are TRBV28 and TRBJ2-1; 7 bases align to TRBD2. Germline trimming cut 6 bases from V and 3 bases from J; bases unmatched to any gene: 5. CDR3 length equals 14 residues. Germline V lookup: CDR1 MDHEN, CDR2 SYDVKM. CDR3 DNA sequence: TGTGCCAGCAGACTGGCTAGCGGCTACAATGAGCAGTTCTTC. This codes for CASRLASGYNEQFF.

The CDR3 sequence: CASSSLAGGLAEQYF. The CDR3 coding sequence is TGTGCCAGCAGCTCCTTAGCGGGAGGGCTCGCCGAGCAGTACTTC. The chain uses TRBV5-4 and TRBJ2-7, with TRBD2 identical over 11 bases. CDR3 length equals 15 residues. V shed 3 bases and J 6 bases; nucleotides not matched to a gene: 8. Germline lookup yields CDR1 SGHNT and CDR2 YYREEE (reference sequence). The entire variable domain, with the rest obtained from reference TRBV5-4 and TRBJ2-7, is as follows: ETGVTQSPTHLIKTRGQQVTLRCSSQSGHNTVSWYQQALGQGPQFIFQYYREEENGRGNFPPRFSGLQFPNYSSELNVNALELDDSALYLCASSSLAGGLAEQYFGPGTRLTVT.

The rearrangement joins TRBV18 to TRBJ1-2; TRBD1 is a possible D gene (5 bases). The V gene's germline CDR1 is KGHSH and CDR2 LQKENI. The CDR3 length is 13 residues. The germline V and J ends were trimmed by 4 bases and 6 bases, with 12 bases remaining between them. The CDR3 sequence: CASSHSGTNGYTF. Written as DNA, the CDR3 is TGTGCCAGCTCACATTCAGGGACTAATGGCTACACCTTC.

The chain joins TRBV7-3 to TRBJ2-1, with D perhaps TRBD1 (6 bases). The CDR3 spans 16 residues. The V gene's germline CDR1 is SGHTA and CDR2 FQGTGA. Trimming took off 4 bases at V and 0 bases at J, with 13 bases between the two ends. Here the CDR3 reads CASSSTTRGSYNEQFF. CDR3 nucleotide sequence: TGTGCCAGCAGCTCTACCACCAGGGGCTCCTACAATGAGCAGTTCTTC.

The chain couples TRBV30 to TRBJ1-1; 7 bases fit TRBD1. The ends lost 7 bases at V and 1 base at J; junction bases unmatched: 9. The CDR3 sequence is 14 residues long. Germline CDR1 is GTSNPN and CDR2 is SVGIG (reference sequence). CDR3 protein: CASRTGVANTEAFF. In nucleotides, the CDR3 is TGTGCCTCCAGGACAGGAGTGGCGAACACTGAAGCTTTCTTT.

This chain joins TRBV6-1 and TRBJ1-5; 10 nucleotides agree with TRBD1. Trimming took 6 bases from V and 5 from J; bases not matched to a gene: 1. Germline CDR1 reads MNHNS; CDR2 reads SASEGT. The CDR3 runs to 13 residues. Written as DNA, the CDR3 is TGTGCCAGCAGAGGGACAGGGGATCAGCCCCAGCATTTT. This sequence encodes CASRGTGDQPQHF.

The J gene is TRBJ2-7, the V gene TRBV7-9; 9 bases align to TRBD2. This CDR3 comprises 15 residues. The trim removed 1 base at V and 4 bases at J, leaving 5 bases unmatched. Germline V gene sequence: CDR1 SEHNR, CDR2 FQNEAQ (reference sequence). CDR3 loop: CASSLEGAGGYEQYF. CDR3 nucleotide sequence: TGTGCCAGCAGCTTAGAGGGAGCGGGAGGTTACGAGCAGTACTTC.

Note on this clone: Relative to the germline gene, one junction end is altered; a read error may explain this. The rearrangement links TRBV2 to TRBJ2-1; D is uncertain. The CDR3 runs to 13 residues. Germline lookup yields CDR1 SNHLY and CDR2 FYNNEI. The DNA of the CDR3 is TGCTCAGGCGTGCGCGCTATCTACAATGAGCAGTTCTTC. This encodes CSGVRAIYNEQFF.

The J gene is TRBJ2-1, the V gene TRBV7-9; 10 nucleotides line up with TRBD2. The CDR3 is 16 residues long. J lost 6 bases, V lost 6 bases, and 11 bases had no gene match. CDR1 and CDR2 (germline): SEHNR, FQNEAQ (reference sequence). The CDR3 region has the DNA TGTGCCAGCAGTCCCCCTAGCGGGAGCCAGTTCAATGAGCAGTTCTTC. This sequence encodes CASSPPSGSQFNEQFF.